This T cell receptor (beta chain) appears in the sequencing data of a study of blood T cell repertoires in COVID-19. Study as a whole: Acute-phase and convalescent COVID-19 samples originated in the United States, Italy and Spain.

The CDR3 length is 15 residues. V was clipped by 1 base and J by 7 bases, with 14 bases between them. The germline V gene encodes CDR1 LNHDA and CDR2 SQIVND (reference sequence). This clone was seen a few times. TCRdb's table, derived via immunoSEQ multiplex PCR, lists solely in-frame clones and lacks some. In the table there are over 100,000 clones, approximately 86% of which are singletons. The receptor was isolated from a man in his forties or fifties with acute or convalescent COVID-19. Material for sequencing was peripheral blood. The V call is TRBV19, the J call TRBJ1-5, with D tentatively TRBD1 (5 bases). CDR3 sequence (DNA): TGTGCCAGTAGTATAGCGGGCAGGGCCGGGCAGCCCCAGCATTTT. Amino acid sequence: CASSIAGRAGQPQHF.